The 20 T cell receptor beta chains in this list originate from one sample, sequenced in a study of cytomegalovirus exposure and HLA in healthy donors. Primers: 60 Vbeta forward and 13 Jbeta reverse. TCRdb keeps only in-frame clones here, not all; method: immunoSEQ multiplex PCR. This sample's clone table lists approximately 190,000 clones. The sample consisted of PBMCs. The receptors were gathered from a boy between 10 and 17 years old in good health and CMV-seronegative.

This chain links TRBV28 with TRBJ1-2; 7 bases match TRBD1. CDR3 length equals 15 residues. From germline, CDR1 is MDHEN and CDR2 SYDVKM. V shed 3 bases and J 3 bases; nucleotides not matched to a gene: 7. CDR3 sequence reads: CASSFRSGQYYGYTF. The CDR3 DNA reads TGTGCCAGCAGTTTTCGTTCGGGACAGTACTATGGCTACACCTTC.

The rearrangement uses TRBV6-5 and TRBJ1-2; TRBD1 might be the D (5 bases). Germline V gene data show CDR1 as MNHEY and CDR2 as SVGAGI. The CDR3 sequence is 13 residues long. V was trimmed by 5 bases and J by 7 bases, leaving 14 bases between them. CDR3 in DNA: TGTGCCAGCAGTAATGGCGACAGATCTGGCTACACCTTC. Translating it yields CASSNGDRSGYTF.

The chain joins TRBV27 to TRBJ1-5; D gene uncertain. The V end lost 4 bases, the J end lost 2 bases, and 9 bases lay between the germline ends. Germline assignment: CDR1 MNHEY and CDR2 SMNVEV (reference sequence). CDR3 length: 14 residues. The CDR3 DNA is TGTGCCAGCAGTTCCTGGGAGGGCAATCAGCCCCAGCATTTT. Amino acid sequence: CASSSWEGNQPQHF.

The chain employs TRBV9 and TRBJ1-2; the match to TRBD1 covers 8 bases. V gave up 4 bases and J gave up 8 bases; unmatched junction bases: 10. This CDR3 is 14 amino acids long. Germline CDR1 is SGDLS and CDR2 is YYNGEE. CDR3 coding DNA: TGTGCCAGCAGCAGGACAGGGTACGGACGAGGCTACACCTTC. It is translated as CASSRTGYGRGYTF.

The chain employs TRBV7-2 and TRBJ1-4; the D gene is possibly TRBD1 (6 bases). Trimming removed 5 bases at V and 4 bases at J, with 11 bases between. The V gene's germline CDR1 is SGHTA and CDR2 FQGNSA. The CDR3 length is 14 residues. CDR3 DNA: TGTGCCAGCAGCCTAACAGGGATTAATGAAAAACTGTTTTTT. It is translated as CASSLTGINEKLFF. The variable domain in full, completed from reference TRBV7-2 and TRBJ1-4, reads GAGVSQSPSNKVTEKGKDVELRCDPISGHTALYWYRQSLGQGLEFLIYFQGNSAPDKSGLPSDRFSAERTGGSVSTLTIQRTQQEDSAVYLCASSLTGINEKLFFGSGTQLSVL.

V gene TRBV28 combines with J gene TRBJ1-2; possible D gene TRBD1, 6 bases. This CDR3 is 13 amino acids long. Germline V gene sequence: CDR1 MDHEN, CDR2 SYDVKM. Deletions cut 3 bases from V and 1 base from J, with 6 bases between. The CDR3 loop is CASSFRGNYGYTF. The CDR3 nucleotides are TGTGCCAGCAGTTTCAGGGGTAACTATGGCTACACCTTC.

V and J are TRBV6-5 and TRBJ1-5; 7 nucleotides line up with TRBD1. The CDR3 contains 14 residues. Trimming at V came to 2 bases and at J to 3 bases, leaving 1 base not matched to a gene. Germline-derived CDR1 and CDR2 are MNHEY and SVGAGI. The chain's CDR3 is CASSYDRANQPQHF. The DNA of the CDR3 is TGTGCCAGCAGTTACGACAGGGCCAATCAGCCCCAGCATTTT.

V gene TRBV28 combines with J gene TRBJ2-6; 8 positions match TRBD1. The germline gives CDR1 MDHEN, CDR2 SYDVKM. CDR3 size: 22 residues. Trimming at V came to 3 bases and at J to 0 bases, leaving 19 bases not matched to a gene. The CDR3 sequence is CASSFGFTFDRGEISGANVLTF. CDR3 in DNA: TGTGCCAGCAGTTTTGGTTTTACGTTTGACAGGGGTGAGATCTCTGGGGCCAACGTCCTGACTTTC.

The CDR3 DNA follows: TGTGCCAGCAGTTACTCAGGGGTTGTTGGGGAGCAGTACTTC. Its translation is CASSYSGVVGEQYF. The chain combines TRBV6-5 with TRBJ2-7; D perhaps matches TRBD1 (5 bases). CDR3 length: 14 residues. Germline CDR1 is MNHEY and CDR2 is SVGAGI. V was shortened by 0 bases and J by 7 bases, with 13 bases between the two germline ends.

The chain joins TRBV30 to TRBJ2-5; 12 nucleotides agree with TRBD1. The tail of the sequence fits TRBJ2-7 better, so the J call may be wrong. This CDR3 has 15 amino acids. Germline CDR1 reads GTSNPN; CDR2 reads SVGIG (reference sequence). The CDR3 here is CAWSAGTGGFYEQYF. The CDR3 bases are TGTGCCTGGAGTGCCGGGACAGGGGGCTTCTACGAGCAGTACTTC.

The rearrangement links TRBV5-4 to TRBJ1-3; 7 bases match TRBD1. Germline V gene lookup returns CDR1 SGHNT and CDR2 YYREEE (reference sequence). CDR3 length equals 15 residues. Trimming removed 5 bases from V and 1 base from J; junction bases left unmatched: 6. The CDR3 DNA reads as TGTGCCAGCAGTCGGGACAGCGGGTCTGGAAACACCATATATTTT. It encodes CASSRDSGSGNTIYF.

The chain employs TRBV6-5 and TRBJ1-1; D gene ambiguous. Trimming removed 0 bases from V and 5 bases from J, with 7 bases in between. Germline loops: CDR1 MNHEY, CDR2 SVGAGI. This CDR3 spans 13 amino acids. CDR3 nucleotides: TGTGCCAGCAGTTACTCGGTCGGGACTGAAGCTTTCTTT. It is translated as CASSYSVGTEAFF.

The J gene is TRBJ2-3, the V gene TRBV7-2, with 7 positions matching TRBD2. This CDR3 region has 16 residues. V shed 1 base, J shed 2 bases, and the junction held 6 bases outside the gene matches. The germline gives CDR1 SGHTA, CDR2 FQGNSA. This CDR3 reads CASSLGTSFTTDTQYF. In DNA form, the CDR3 reads TGTGCCAGCAGCTTAGGGACTAGTTTCACCACAGATACGCAGTATTTT.

The V and J genes are TRBV4-3 and TRBJ2-7, with TRBD2 as a possible D gene (6 bases). Between the trimmed V and J ends, which lost 4 bases and 2 bases, there was a span of 15 bases. CDR1 is LGHNA, CDR2 YSLEER, per germline. The CDR3 loop spans 15 amino acids. The chain's CDR3 is CASSPGSGGPYEQYF. CDR3 nucleotide sequence: TGCGCCAGCAGCCCTGGATCCGGGGGACCCTACGAGCAGTACTTC.

The chain has TRBV5-6 and TRBJ1-2, with D maybe TRBD1 (6 bases). This CDR3 spans 14 amino acids. V was trimmed by 2 bases and J by 5 bases, leaving 13 bases between them. CDR1 and CDR2 (germline): SGHDT, YYEEEE. CDR3 coding DNA: TGTGCCAGCAGCTTCTCAGGGGTATCTTATGGCTACACCTTC. Translation: CASSFSGVSYGYTF.

This chain uses TRBV27 with TRBJ2-1; 8 bases agree with TRBD2. CDR3 length: 14 residues. Trimming removed 1 base from V and 8 bases from J; junction bases left unmatched: 4. In germline, CDR1 is MNHEY, CDR2 SMNVEV (reference sequence). The CDR3 bases are TGTGCCAGCAGTTTATTCCGGGGGGGGGATGAGCAGTTCTTC. Translation gives CASSLFRGGDEQFF.

This rearrangement joins TRBV2 to TRBJ1-2, with 9 bases fitting TRBD1. Losses at the gene ends were 4 bases for V and 7 bases for J; bases not matched to a gene: 7. The length of the CDR3 is 14 residues. Germline V gene lookup returns CDR1 SNHLY and CDR2 FYNNEI. The CDR3 DNA sequence: TGTGCCAGCAGTGCGGGACAGGGCTTTGGTGGCTACACCTTC. Its translation: CASSAGQGFGGYTF.

This CDR3 reads CASSYSRGIEQFF. The CDR3 DNA reads TGTGCCAGCAGTTACTCGAGAGGAATCGAGCAGTTCTTC. The chain combines TRBV6-5 with TRBJ2-1; D gene unclear. CDR3 size: 13 residues. V was cut by 0 bases and J by 10 bases, with 10 bases left in between. Per germline, CDR1 MNHEY and CDR2 SVGAGI.

This chain links TRBV9 with TRBJ2-7; 7 nucleotides line up with TRBD1. The CDR3 covers 17 residues. With V trimmed by 0 bases and J by 1 base, 10 bases remained unmatched. Germline V gives CDR1 SGDLS, CDR2 YYNGEE. The chain's CDR3 is CASSVEGGQWESYEQYF. In DNA, the CDR3 is TGTGCCAGCAGCGTAGAAGGGGGACAGTGGGAGTCCTACGAGCAGTACTTC.

The chain couples TRBV5-1 to TRBJ2-5; 11 nucleotides agree with TRBD2. After removal of 4 bases from V and 2 bases from J, the junction contained 16 bases not matched to a gene. The germline CDR1 and CDR2 sequences are SGHRS and YFSETQ. CDR3 length: 19 residues. Here the CDR3 reads CASSQGTSGGPLLQETQYF. The CDR3 region has the DNA TGCGCCAGCAGCCAGGGGACTAGCGGAGGACCTCTTTTGCAAGAGACCCAGTACTTC.